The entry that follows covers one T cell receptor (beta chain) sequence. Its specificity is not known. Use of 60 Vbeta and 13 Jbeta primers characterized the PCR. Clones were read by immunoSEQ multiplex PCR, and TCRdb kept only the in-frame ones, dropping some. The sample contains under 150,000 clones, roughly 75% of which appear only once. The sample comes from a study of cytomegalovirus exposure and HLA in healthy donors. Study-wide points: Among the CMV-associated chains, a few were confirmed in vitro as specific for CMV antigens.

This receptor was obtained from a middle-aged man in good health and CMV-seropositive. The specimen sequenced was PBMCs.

CDR3 residues: CASSLGHSSGRITGELFF. CDR3 DNA sequence: TGCGCCAGCAGCTTGGGCCATTCTAGCGGGAGAATCACCGGGGAGCTGTTTTTT. V is TRBV5-1 and J is TRBJ2-2; 10 nucleotides line up with TRBD2. The V gene's germline CDR1 is SGHRS and CDR2 YFSETQ. V lost 0 bases to trimming and J lost 4 bases; unmatched junction nucleotides: 9. The CDR3 contains 18 residues.